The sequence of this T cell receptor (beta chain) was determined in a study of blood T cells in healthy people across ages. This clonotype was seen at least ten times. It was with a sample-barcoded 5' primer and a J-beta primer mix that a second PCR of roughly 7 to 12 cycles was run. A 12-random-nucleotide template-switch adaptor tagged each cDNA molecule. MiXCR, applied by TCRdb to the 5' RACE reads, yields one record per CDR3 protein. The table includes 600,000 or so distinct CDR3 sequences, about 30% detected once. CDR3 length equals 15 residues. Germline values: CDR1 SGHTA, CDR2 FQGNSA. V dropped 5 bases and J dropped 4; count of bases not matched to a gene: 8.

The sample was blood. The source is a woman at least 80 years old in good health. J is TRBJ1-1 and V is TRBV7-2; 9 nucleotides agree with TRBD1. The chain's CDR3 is CASSTRTGVGTEAFF. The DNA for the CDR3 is TGTGCCAGCAGCACCAGGACAGGGGTCGGCACTGAAGCTTTCTTT.